This T cell receptor (beta chain) was sequenced during a study of T cells in Graves' hyperthyroidism and ophthalmopathy. Together with thyroid ultrasound, orbital computed tomography, serum thyroxine and TRAb, clinical symptoms were used for diagnoses. In germline, CDR1 is SGHAT, CDR2 FQNNGV. V was trimmed by 5 bases and J by 0 bases, leaving 11 bases between them. The CDR3 consists of 14 residues. The CDR3 regions of TCR beta were amplified from RNA transcripts. TCR CDR3 regions were first amplified by RT-PCR with HTBI primers. MiXCR, applied by TCRdb to the multiplex PCR reads, yields one record per CDR3 protein. The sample lists hundreds of thousands of distinct CDR3 sequences, about two fifths occurring once.

The rearrangement joins TRBV11-2 to TRBJ2-7; possible D gene TRBD2, 5 bases. Sequencing used blood. This receptor was taken from a man aged 18 to 29 with Graves' hyperthyroidism. The DNA of the CDR3 is TGTGCCAGCAGCCAATCTCGGGGCTCCTACGAGCAGTACTTC. It encodes CASSQSRGSYEQYF. Drawing the rest from reference TRBV11-2 and TRBJ2-7, the complete variable domain is EAGVAQSPRYKIIEKRQSVAFWCNPISGHATLYWYQQILGQGPKLLIQFQNNGVVDDSQLPKDRFSAERLKGVDSTLKIQPAKLEDSAVYLCASSQSRGSYEQYFGPGTRLTVT.